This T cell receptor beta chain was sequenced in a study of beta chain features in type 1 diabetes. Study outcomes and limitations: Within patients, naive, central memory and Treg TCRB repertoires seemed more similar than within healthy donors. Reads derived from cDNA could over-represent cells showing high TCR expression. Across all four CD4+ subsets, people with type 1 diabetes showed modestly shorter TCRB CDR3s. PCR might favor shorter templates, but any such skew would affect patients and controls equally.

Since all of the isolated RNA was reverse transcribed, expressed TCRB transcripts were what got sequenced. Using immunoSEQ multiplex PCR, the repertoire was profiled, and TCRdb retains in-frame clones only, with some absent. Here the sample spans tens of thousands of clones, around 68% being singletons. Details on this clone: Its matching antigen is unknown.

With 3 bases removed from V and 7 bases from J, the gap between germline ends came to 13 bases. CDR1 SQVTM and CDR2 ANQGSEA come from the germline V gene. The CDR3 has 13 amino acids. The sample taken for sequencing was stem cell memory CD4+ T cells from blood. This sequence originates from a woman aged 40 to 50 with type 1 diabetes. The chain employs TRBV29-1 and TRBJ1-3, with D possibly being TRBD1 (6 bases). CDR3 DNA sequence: TGCAGCGTTGACGAGGGTCAGGGGAACACCATATATTTT. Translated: CSVDEGQGNTIYF.